Below, one T cell receptor (beta chain) is given with its context. Its antigen is unknown. PCR employed 60 Vbeta and 13 Jbeta primers. In the original processing: Later analysis identified tens of millions of unique TCR beta chains, roughly 11 million shared. This table comes from immunoSEQ multiplex PCR, and its TCRdb copy is limited to in-frame clones, with some not included. Clone size and the V and J calls come from that table; the DNA yielded D and trimming. The data show about 140,000 clones, roughly 83% seen once. These data originate in a study of cytomegalovirus exposure and HLA in healthy donors. Study-wide results and caveats: Listed as cytomegalovirus-associated were roughly 180 TCR beta chains. In a later analysis, a missense DCLRE1C variant was linked to TCR beta V- and J-gene trimming.

Germline trimming cut 6 bases from V and 0 bases from J; bases unmatched to any gene: 5. The CDR3 extends over 15 amino acids. Per the germline V gene, CDR1 is SGHTA and CDR2 is FQGNSA. Among the donors, all were healthy bone marrow donors. The rearrangement links TRBV7-2 to TRBJ2-7; 10 nucleotides match TRBD2. The sequence was collected from a female donor in good health and CMV-seronegative. Sequencing input: PBMCs. The CDR3 sequence: CASRLAGPSSYEQYF. In DNA, the CDR3 is TGTGCCAGCAGACTAGCGGGGCCTAGCTCCTACGAGCAGTACTTC.